This T cell receptor beta chain was identified during a study of blood T cell repertoires in COVID-19. Across the study: Spain, Italy and the United States supplied samples that represented acute and convalescent COVID-19. T cells, B-cell-depleted T cells, or PBMCs provided the cDNA or gDNA that served as material.

V was shortened by 0 bases and J by 0 bases, with 8 bases between the two germline ends. The CDR3 has 15 amino acids. Germline V lookup: CDR1 MNHEY, CDR2 SVGAGI. Enrolment of Seattle patients took place during active infection, and they were followed longitudinally. Methods used by the authors: By means of reference gene primer amplification, nucleated cell counts were estimated. Using immunoSEQ multiplex PCR, the repertoire was profiled, and TCRdb retains in-frame clones only, with some absent. V and J calls and clone size are those listed in that table; D and trimming were worked out from the DNA. This sample carries under 200,000 clones, around four fifths of them seen once, and the ten largest clones take about 14%.

The sample comprised peripheral blood. The genes are TRBV6-5 and TRBJ1-1; D is unresolved. The clonotype comes from a woman in her 70s with COVID-19, enrolled during active disease. The CDR3, as DNA: TGTGCCAGCAGTTACTCGGGCACAGTGAACACTGAAGCTTTCTTT. It yields the protein CASSYSGTVNTEAFF.